Listed below are T cell receptor beta chains from one sample, sequenced in a study of Graves' ophthalmopathy and Graves' hyperthyroidism. TCRdb ran MiXCR on the multiplex PCR reads and lists one entry per CDR3 protein. Altogether hundreds of thousands of distinct CDR3 sequences are present, roughly 20% being singletons, with the ten largest covering approximately 6.9%. Material: peripheral blood. Receptors were obtained from a woman between 18 and 29 years old with stable Graves' hyperthyroidism. Some clones in this sample may be carry-over from other donors' samples. Both conserved end residues are part of each CDR3. D genes are given only for firm matches. Clone size is stated in some rows and not others, as once, few, many or a class when expanded.

V	D	J	size	DNA	CDR3
TRBV12-3/TRBV12-4	TRBD2	TRBJ2-7	.	TGTGCCAGCAGCCCCCGCGGAGCGGGAGTCTACGAGCAGTACTTC	CASSPRGAGVYEQYF
TRBV28	.	TRBJ2-7	.	TGTGCCAGCAGTTCCTCGACAGGTACGGGACTGGAGCAGTACTTC	CASSSSTGTGLEQYF
TRBV12-3/TRBV12-4	.	TRBJ2-7	.	TGTGCCAGCAGTTTAGAAGTGGGGCCGGGACAACACGAGCAGTACTTC	CASSLEVGPGQHEQYF
TRBV6-5	TRBD1	TRBJ1-2	.	TGTGCCAGCAGTTACAGTCCCGGGACAGGGAGAGGCGGCTACACCTTC	CASSYSPGTGRGGYTF
TRBV9	.	TRBJ2-2	.	TGTGCCAGCAGCGAAAGATCAGGACCACAAAGAACCGGGGAGCTGTTTTTT	CASSERSGPQRTGELFF
TRBV5-4	.	TRBJ1-2	.	TGTGCCAGCAGCCCTGACGCCTCATCTGACGGCTACACCTTC	CASSPDASSDGYTF
TRBV25-1	.	TRBJ1-1	.	TGTGCCAGCAGTGAATCAACAGGGAACACTGAAGCTTTCTTT	CASSESTGNTEAFF
TRBV5-4	.	TRBJ1-1	many	TGTGCCAGCAGCTTGGGGCAGGGCGCTTACACTGAAGCTTTCTTT	CASSLGQGAYTEAFF
TRBV7-3	.	TRBJ1-1	.	TGTGCCAGCAGCTCAACCACACTTGTGACAGGAGCCCACGCTGAAGCTTTCTTT	CASSSTTLVTGAHAEAFF
TRBV12-3/TRBV12-4	TRBD2	TRBJ2-5	few	TGTGCCAGCAGTTTAGTCTATAGCGGGGGACTTAGAGAGACCCAGTACTTC	CASSLVYSGGLRETQYF
TRBV5-6	.	TRBJ2-5	many	TGTGCCAGCAGCTACGGGACAACCCAAGAGACCCAGTACTTC	CASSYGTTQETQYF
TRBV11-2	.	TRBJ1-2	few	TGTGCCAGCAGCTTAAACGCGCTCGTGGACAGCTATGGCTACACCTTC	CASSLNALVDSYGYTF